The rows below give T cell receptor beta chains drawn from one sample of a study of T cells in Graves' hyperthyroidism and ophthalmopathy. TCRdb re-called the multiplex PCR reads through MiXCR, storing one row per CDR3 protein. In the table there are approximately 600,000 distinct CDR3 sequences, approximately 14% of which are singletons. Specimen: blood. Source of these receptors: a woman under 30 with Graves' ophthalmopathy. CDR3s include the opening cysteine and the closing phenylalanine or tryptophan. Each record gives: J gene, clone size, V gene, D gene, CDR3 DNA, CDR3 protein. A D gene is named only where the DNA matches it firmly. Clone size is not always given. Where it is, it says once, few, many or a class for expanded clones.

j_gene: TRBJ1-2
abundance: many
v_gene: TRBV11-2
d_gene: TRBD1
CDR3nt: TGTGCCAGCAGCTTGAGGACAGGCCGCGGGGATGGCTACACCTTC
CDR3aa: CASSLRTGRGDGYTF

j_gene: TRBJ2-3
abundance: many
v_gene: TRBV11-2
d_gene: .
CDR3nt: TGTGCCAGCAGCGACACAGGCCGCGTGAGGGATACGCAGTATTTT
CDR3aa: CASSDTGRVRDTQYF

j_gene: TRBJ2-1
abundance: many
v_gene: TRBV5-1
d_gene: .
CDR3nt: TGCGCCAGCAGCTGGCGGAGGGGTCCGAGCTCCTACAATGAGCAGTTCTTC
CDR3aa: CASSWRRGPSSYNEQFF

j_gene: TRBJ2-1
abundance: many
v_gene: TRBV6-6
d_gene: .
CDR3nt: TGTGCCAGCAGTTACGCTAGCTCCCTTAATGAGCAGTTCTTC
CDR3aa: CASSYASSLNEQFF

j_gene: TRBJ2-7
abundance: few
v_gene: TRBV7-9
d_gene: TRBD1
CDR3nt: TGTGCCAGCAGCTTAGGGGACAGAGTATACTACGAGCAGTACTTC
CDR3aa: CASSLGDRVYYEQYF

j_gene: TRBJ2-3
abundance: .
v_gene: TRBV2
d_gene: TRBD2
CDR3nt: TGTGCCAGCAGTGAAGACCCGACTAGCGGGAGGGCGGATACGCAGTATTTT
CDR3aa: CASSEDPTSGRADTQYF

j_gene: TRBJ2-3
abundance: many
v_gene: TRBV2
d_gene: TRBD1
CDR3nt: TGTGCCAGCAGTGAACAGGACAGGGCAGATACGCAGTATTTT
CDR3aa: CASSEQDRADTQYF

j_gene: TRBJ1-2
abundance: few
v_gene: TRBV12-3/TRBV12-4
d_gene: .
CDR3nt: TGTGCCAGCAGTTTTCGTCGGGCGGCTAACTATGGCTACACCTTC
CDR3aa: CASSFRRAANYGYTF

j_gene: TRBJ2-7
abundance: many
v_gene: TRBV12-3/TRBV12-4
d_gene: .
CDR3nt: TGTGCCAGCAGTTCTCAGGGTTGGGAGCAGTACTTC
CDR3aa: CASSSQGWEQYF

j_gene: TRBJ2-7
abundance: few
v_gene: TRBV20-1
d_gene: TRBD2
CDR3nt: TGCAGTGCTATCAGGACTAGCGGGAGATCTAGCTACGAGCAGTACTTC
CDR3aa: CSAIRTSGRSSYEQYF

j_gene: TRBJ2-7
abundance: .
v_gene: TRBV9
d_gene: .
CDR3nt: TGTGCCAGCAGCCCCTCGGACTACCAATACGAGCAGTACTTC
CDR3aa: CASSPSDYQYEQYF

j_gene: TRBJ1-4
abundance: many
v_gene: TRBV6-1
d_gene: .
CDR3nt: TGTGCCAGCAGTGAAGTCGGCCTCTATCATTTCTCGTTCGAAAAACTGTTTTTT
CDR3aa: CASSEVGLYHFSFEKLFF

j_gene: TRBJ1-4
abundance: few
v_gene: TRBV7-3
d_gene: .
CDR3nt: TGTGCCAGCAGCTTATGCAGTAATGAAAAACTGTTTTTT
CDR3aa: CASSLCSNEKLFF

j_gene: TRBJ1-6
abundance: .
v_gene: TRBV7-9
d_gene: TRBD1
CDR3nt: TGTGCCAGCAGCGGGGACAGGGGGAATTCACCCCTCCACTTT
CDR3aa: CASSGDRGNSPLHF

j_gene: TRBJ2-3
abundance: many
v_gene: TRBV27
d_gene: TRBD2
CDR3nt: TGTGCCAGCAGTTTGGCTGGGACGGGAGGGACAGATACGCAGTATTTT
CDR3aa: CASSLAGTGGTDTQYF

j_gene: TRBJ1-2
abundance: many
v_gene: TRBV24-1
d_gene: .
CDR3nt: TGTGCCACCAGTGAGACGACAGAACTCTATGGCTACACCTTC
CDR3aa: CATSETTELYGYTF

j_gene: TRBJ2-3
abundance: many
v_gene: TRBV10-3
d_gene: TRBD1
CDR3nt: TGTGCCATCAGTGAGGACCCCGGGACAGGGGGCACAGATACGCAGTATTTT
CDR3aa: CAISEDPGTGGTDTQYF

j_gene: TRBJ2-7
abundance: .
v_gene: TRBV27
d_gene: TRBD2
CDR3nt: TGTGCCAGCAGCGCGCTCCAGGGGACTAGCGCCTACCTGCCCCCGTACGAGCAGTACTTC
CDR3aa: CASSALQGTSAYLPPYEQYF

j_gene: TRBJ1-5
abundance: few
v_gene: TRBV12-3/TRBV12-4
d_gene: TRBD1
CDR3nt: TGTGCCAGCAGGGGGACAGGGAGTCAGCCCCAGCATTTT
CDR3aa: CASRGTGSQPQHF

j_gene: TRBJ2-6
abundance: few
v_gene: TRBV11-1
d_gene: .
CDR3nt: TGTGCCAGCAGCCCACCTAACAGGGCTGGGGCCAACGTCCTGACTTTC
CDR3aa: CASSPPNRAGANVLTF

j_gene: TRBJ2-3
abundance: many
v_gene: TRBV6-1
d_gene: .
CDR3nt: TGTGCCAGCAGTGAACCGGCAGCCACAGATACGCAGTATTTT
CDR3aa: CASSEPAATDTQYF

j_gene: TRBJ1-2
abundance: many
v_gene: TRBV6-5
d_gene: .
CDR3nt: TGTGCCAGCAGTTACTCGATAGGGGGTTTGGGTGGCTACACCTTC
CDR3aa: CASSYSIGGLGGYTF

j_gene: TRBJ2-7
abundance: few
v_gene: TRBV9
d_gene: .
CDR3nt: TGTGCCAGCAGCATAGGGGGTAGCAGCTACGAGCAGTACTTC
CDR3aa: CASSIGGSSYEQYF

j_gene: TRBJ1-4
abundance: few
v_gene: TRBV7-7
d_gene: TRBD1
CDR3nt: TGTGCTAGCAGCCAAGACAGGGATGAAAAACTGTTTTTT
CDR3aa: CASSQDRDEKLFF

j_gene: TRBJ1-4
abundance: .
v_gene: TRBV19
d_gene: .
CDR3nt: TGTGCCAGTACCAGAGACTCGAGCGATAATGAAAAACTGTTTTTT
CDR3aa: CASTRDSSDNEKLFF

j_gene: TRBJ2-1
abundance: .
v_gene: TRBV7-9
d_gene: .
CDR3nt: TGTGCCAGCATCTTAGCAGGGGACGTATACAATGAGCAGTTCTTC
CDR3aa: CASILAGDVYNEQFF

j_gene: TRBJ1-2
abundance: .
v_gene: TRBV9
d_gene: .
CDR3nt: TGTGCCAGCAGCGTAGGGGATACTAACTATGGCTACACCTTC
CDR3aa: CASSVGDTNYGYTF

j_gene: TRBJ1-1
abundance: .
v_gene: TRBV6-1
d_gene: .
CDR3nt: TGTGCCAGCATCTTAAACATACGGTCAAACACTGAAGCTTTCTTT
CDR3aa: CASILNIRSNTEAFF

j_gene: TRBJ2-7
abundance: few
v_gene: TRBV18
d_gene: .
CDR3nt: TGTGCCAGCTCACCACCGGACAACACCTACGAGCAGTACTTC
CDR3aa: CASSPPDNTYEQYF

j_gene: TRBJ2-3
abundance: many
v_gene: TRBV4-1
d_gene: TRBD1
CDR3nt: TGCGCCAGCAGCCTTGTCCGTGGGACAGGGTTCACAGATACGCAGTATTTT
CDR3aa: CASSLVRGTGFTDTQYF

j_gene: TRBJ2-3
abundance: many
v_gene: TRBV29-1
d_gene: .
CDR3nt: TGCAGCGTTGAAGAGGACACTCATACGCAGTATTTT
CDR3aa: CSVEEDTHTQYF

j_gene: TRBJ2-1
abundance: .
v_gene: TRBV6-1
d_gene: TRBD2
CDR3nt: TGTGCCAGCAGGAAAGGGACTAGCGGGAGGGCGGGCACCTACAATGAGCAGTTCTTC
CDR3aa: CASRKGTSGRAGTYNEQFF

j_gene: TRBJ2-3
abundance: many
v_gene: TRBV30
d_gene: TRBD2
CDR3nt: TGTGCCTGGAGTACTAGCGGGACGACTACTCTCACAGATACGCAGTATTTT
CDR3aa: CAWSTSGTTTLTDTQYF

j_gene: TRBJ2-7
abundance: few
v_gene: TRBV19
d_gene: .
CDR3nt: TGTGCCAATAGCCATGGCACAGGTGATTACGAGCAGTACTTC
CDR3aa: CANSHGTGDYEQYF

j_gene: TRBJ2-7
abundance: .
v_gene: TRBV4-2
d_gene: .
CDR3nt: TGTGCCAGCAGCCAAACTCCGTACCCCTCCTACGAGCAGTACTTC
CDR3aa: CASSQTPYPSYEQYF

j_gene: TRBJ1-4
abundance: .
v_gene: TRBV27
d_gene: TRBD1
CDR3nt: TGTGCCAGCAGTTGGGACAGGTACCCTGAAAAACTGTTTTTT
CDR3aa: CASSWDRYPEKLFF

j_gene: TRBJ1-3
abundance: many
v_gene: TRBV20-1
d_gene: .
CDR3nt: TGCAGTGCTACAGGGGAAATAAGAAACACCATATATTTT
CDR3aa: CSATGEIRNTIYF

j_gene: TRBJ1-2
abundance: many
v_gene: TRBV28
d_gene: .
CDR3nt: TGTGCCAGCAACCCCTCCCTAGGGAACTATGGCTACACCTTC
CDR3aa: CASNPSLGNYGYTF

j_gene: TRBJ1-1
abundance: few
v_gene: TRBV5-8
d_gene: .
CDR3nt: TGTGCCAGCAGCTTGTCAGGGATCGCCTATGCCCCCGAAGCTTTCTTT
CDR3aa: CASSLSGIAYAPEAFF

j_gene: TRBJ2-7
abundance: many
v_gene: TRBV7-3
d_gene: .
CDR3nt: TGTGCCAGCAGCTTACTGGGCGGAAGCAACGAGCAGTACTTC
CDR3aa: CASSLLGGSNEQYF

j_gene: TRBJ1-2
abundance: many
v_gene: TRBV2
d_gene: .
CDR3nt: TGTGCCAGCAGGGACTATGGCTACACCTTC
CDR3aa: CASRDYGYTF

j_gene: TRBJ1-6
abundance: .
v_gene: TRBV27
d_gene: .
CDR3nt: TGTGCCAGCAACATTGGTCTCGGAGGAACTAATTCACCCCTCCACTTT
CDR3aa: CASNIGLGGTNSPLHF

j_gene: TRBJ2-7
abundance: few
v_gene: TRBV4-1
d_gene: .
CDR3nt: TGCGCCAGCAGCCACCCATTGAGGAGTCCCGGCGATCAGCAGTACTTC
CDR3aa: CASSHPLRSPGDQQYF

j_gene: TRBJ1-5
abundance: few
v_gene: TRBV6-2/TRBV6-3
d_gene: TRBD1
CDR3nt: TGTGCCAGCAAGGATTGGAGCGGGACAGGGGGCAATCAGCCCCAGCATTTT
CDR3aa: CASKDWSGTGGNQPQHF

j_gene: TRBJ2-1
abundance: many
v_gene: TRBV11-2
d_gene: TRBD2
CDR3nt: TGTGCCAGCAGCTTAGTATCTAGCGGTCTATACAATGAGCAGTTCTTC
CDR3aa: CASSLVSSGLYNEQFF

j_gene: TRBJ1-1
abundance: .
v_gene: TRBV7-9
d_gene: .
CDR3nt: TGTGCCAGCAGCCCAGCACGTGTGGAAGCTTTCTTT
CDR3aa: CASSPARVEAFF

j_gene: TRBJ1-1
abundance: many
v_gene: TRBV6-6
d_gene: .
CDR3nt: TGTGCCAGCAGTTACTCTAACCCTTCCGAAGCTTTCTTT
CDR3aa: CASSYSNPSEAFF

j_gene: TRBJ1-5
abundance: .
v_gene: TRBV4-1
d_gene: .
CDR3nt: TGCGCCAGCAGCCAAGTACGGGGGATGGATGTTCAGCCCCAGCATTTT
CDR3aa: CASSQVRGMDVQPQHF

j_gene: TRBJ2-7
abundance: .
v_gene: TRBV19
d_gene: TRBD1
CDR3nt: TGTGCCAGTAGTCCTACAGGGGATTACGAGCAGTACTTC
CDR3aa: CASSPTGDYEQYF

j_gene: TRBJ2-1
abundance: many
v_gene: TRBV20-1
d_gene: .
CDR3nt: TGCAGTGCTAGAGATGGGAGGGGGAACAATGAGCAGTTCTTC
CDR3aa: CSARDGRGNNEQFF

j_gene: TRBJ1-3
abundance: few
v_gene: TRBV7-2
d_gene: .
CDR3nt: TGTGCCAGCAGGAGAGGGTTCTCTGGAAACACCATATATTTT
CDR3aa: CASRRGFSGNTIYF

j_gene: TRBJ2-2
abundance: many
v_gene: TRBV27
d_gene: TRBD1
CDR3nt: TGTGCCAGCAGGCGCGTCGGGCGACCACTAATGGCCGGGACAGCTAACACCGGGGAGCTGTTTTTT
CDR3aa: CASRRVGRPLMAGTANTGELFF

j_gene: TRBJ2-1
abundance: many
v_gene: TRBV12-3/TRBV12-4
d_gene: TRBD2
CDR3nt: TGTGCCAGCAGTTTATCTGGCGGGAGCTACAATGAGCAGTTCTTC
CDR3aa: CASSLSGGSYNEQFF

j_gene: TRBJ2-2
abundance: many
v_gene: TRBV20-1
d_gene: TRBD2
CDR3nt: TGCAGTGCTAGTGGACTAGCGAACACCGGGGAGCTGTTTTTT
CDR3aa: CSASGLANTGELFF

j_gene: TRBJ2-7
abundance: .
v_gene: TRBV20-1
d_gene: .
CDR3nt: TGCAGTGCTAGAAAGGGGGGGCAAGGCGAGCAGTACTTC
CDR3aa: CSARKGGQGEQYF

j_gene: TRBJ2-2
abundance: few
v_gene: TRBV4-1
d_gene: TRBD2
CDR3nt: TGCGCCAGCAGCCAGATGGGACTAGCGGGAGTCGTAATTGCGAACACCGGGGAGCTGTTTTTT
CDR3aa: CASSQMGLAGVVIANTGELFF

j_gene: TRBJ2-5
abundance: few
v_gene: TRBV9
d_gene: .
CDR3nt: TGTGCCAGCAGCGTAGAGAGGAGGGGAAGGGAGACCCAGTACTTC
CDR3aa: CASSVERRGRETQYF